A selection of T cell receptor beta chains follows, all from one sample in a study of cytomegalovirus exposure and HLA in healthy donors. Sequencing was performed with immunoSEQ multiplex PCR; in TCRdb, only in-frame clones are kept and a portion is missing. Here the sample spans 150,000 to 200,000 clones, about 71% being singletons. The sequenced material came from PBMCs. Every receptor here comes from a woman aged 40-49 years in good health and CMV-seropositive. The CDR3 runs from the conserved cysteine through the conserved F or W. The D gene is left open where the match is weak. The size of a clone is reported for some rows only, either as once, few or many, or as a class for expanded clones.

size	J	length	D	V	CDR3	DNA
-	TRBJ2-7	11	-	TRBV6-5	CASSDHREQYF	TGTGCCAGCAGTGACCACAGGGAGCAGTACTTC
-	TRBJ2-2	13	-	TRBV5-6	CASTRETTGELFF	TGTGCCAGCACCCGAGAAACCACCGGGGAGCTGTTTTTT
-	TRBJ2-3	17	-	TRBV4-1	CASSQESGSGVLDTQYF	TGCGCCAGCAGCCAAGAGTCCGGGAGTGGGGTCCTAGATACGCAGTATTTT
once	TRBJ1-5	15	TRBD1	TRBV4-2	CASSGTTGSGQPQHF	TGTGCCAGCAGCGGGACGACAGGGTCGGGACAGCCCCAGCATTTT
-	TRBJ1-1	13	-	TRBV28	CASSFRGNTEAFF	TGTGCCAGCAGTTTCAGGGGGAACACTGAAGCTTTCTTT
-	TRBJ1-5	14	TRBD1	TRBV29-1	CSVHRGLDNQPQHF	TGCAGCGTACACAGGGGGCTGGACAATCAGCCCCAGCATTTT
-	TRBJ1-4	16	TRBD1	TRBV7-2	CASSLGGTGGFQKLFF	TGTGCCAGCAGCTTAGGTGGGACAGGGGGTTTTCAAAAACTGTTTTTT
-	TRBJ1-1	14	TRBD1	TRBV7-8	CASSSNSGTAKVFF	TGTGCCAGCAGCTCTAATTCAGGGACAGCCAAGGTTTTCTTT
few	TRBJ1-1	14	TRBD1	TRBV5-1	CASSLRGRNTEAFF	TGCGCCAGCAGCTTGAGGGGGCGGAACACTGAAGCTTTCTTT
few	TRBJ1-1	13	-	TRBV4-3	CASSQDRFGGAFF	TGCGCCAGCAGCCAAGATCGATTTGGGGGGGCTTTCTTT
-	TRBJ1-5	15	TRBD1	TRBV11-3	CASSPTGDSNQPQHF	TGTGCCAGCAGCCCTACAGGGGATAGCAATCAGCCCCAGCATTTT
-	TRBJ1-1	12	-	TRBV19	CASSPGGGEAFF	TGTGCCAGTAGCCCCGGGGGGGGCGAAGCTTTCTTT
-	TRBJ1-2	13	-	TRBV5-1	CASSLEGESGYTF	TGCGCCAGCAGCTTGGAAGGGGAAAGTGGCTACACCTTC
-	TRBJ2-7	12	-	TRBV7-8	CASSSTVYEQYF	TGTGCCAGCAGCTCGACAGTCTACGAGCAGTACTTC
-	TRBJ2-3	14	-	TRBV9	CASSVGGSDNTQYF	TGTGCCAGCAGCGTAGGAGGTTCCGATAATACGCAGTATTTT
-	TRBJ1-1	11	TRBD1	TRBV7-6	CASSYTGGLVF	TGTGCCAGCAGCTACACAGGGGGCTTGGTCTTT
-	TRBJ1-6	16	TRBD1	TRBV5-6	CASSGGTGGHNSPLHF	TGTGCCAGCAGCGGAGGGACAGGGGGCCATAATTCACCCCTCCACTTT
-	TRBJ2-1	13	-	TRBV5-8	CASSPRTYNEQFF	TGTGCCAGCAGCCCGAGGACATACAATGAGCAGTTCTTC
few	TRBJ2-7	15	TRBD1	TRBV6-5	CASSQNYQTGIEQYF	TGTGCCAGCAGTCAGAATTACCAGACAGGGATCGAGCAGTACTTC
-	TRBJ2-7	14	TRBD1	TRBV27	CASSPRQGAYEQYF	TGTGCCAGCAGTCCCCGACAGGGCGCCTACGAGCAGTACTTC
few	TRBJ1-5	13	TRBD1	TRBV29-1	CSVMTGRNQPQHF	TGCAGCGTTATGACAGGGAGGAACCAGCCCCAGCATTTT
-	TRBJ1-4	15	-	TRBV7-2	CASSPPVRSNEKLFF	TGTGCCAGCAGCCCCCCGGTCAGGTCGAATGAAAAACTGTTTTTT
-	TRBJ2-1	15	TRBD2	TRBV7-2	CASSLEAGGGNEQFF	TGTGCCAGCAGCTTAGAAGCGGGAGGGGGGAATGAGCAGTTCTTC
-	TRBJ1-1	12	TRBD1	TRBV10-3	CAISGQGSEAFF	TGTGCCATCAGTGGACAGGGCAGTGAAGCTTTCTTT
-	TRBJ2-7	16	-	TRBV4-1	CASSQVGDLSSYEQYF	TGCGCCAGCAGCCAAGTAGGGGACTTAAGCTCCTACGAGCAGTACTTC
-	TRBJ2-3	16	TRBD2	TRBV7-9	CASSFGGRGTTDTQYF	TGTGCCAGCAGCTTCGGCGGGAGGGGAACCACAGATACGCAGTATTTT
-	TRBJ1-2	12	-	TRBV6-5	CASRESDYGYTF	TGTGCCAGCAGGGAGTCGGACTATGGCTACACCTTC
-	TRBJ2-5	15	TRBD1	TRBV7-2	CASSLDRGLSRAQYF	TGTGCCAGCAGCTTGGACAGGGGGTTGAGTCGGGCCCAGTACTTC
-	TRBJ2-1	17	TRBD2	TRBV7-9	CASSAGRGSPLVEEQFF	TGTGCCAGCAGCGCGGGGCGCGGGAGCCCCCTGGTAGAAGAGCAGTTCTTC
-	TRBJ2-7	14	TRBD2	TRBV6-1	CASRRLAGNYEQYF	TGTGCCAGCAGAAGGCTAGCGGGAAACTACGAGCAGTACTTC
few	TRBJ2-7	14	TRBD1	TRBV5-1	CASRPQGAFDEQYF	TGCGCCAGCAGGCCCCAGGGGGCTTTTGACGAGCAGTACTTC
-	TRBJ2-1	15	-	TRBV28	CASSPLGGTYNEQFF	TGTGCCAGCAGCCCTTTGGGGGGTACCTACAATGAGCAGTTCTTC
-	TRBJ2-3	16	TRBD2	TRBV12-5	CASGLALAGPSDTQYF	TGTGCTAGTGGTTTGGCACTAGCGGGGCCATCAGATACGCAGTATTTT
-	TRBJ2-2	12	-	TRBV4-3	CASSLDTGELFF	TGCGCCAGCAGCCTAGACACCGGGGAGCTGTTTTTT
-	TRBJ2-7	12	-	TRBV28	CASSFSSYEQYF	TGTGCCAGCAGTTTCTCCTCCTACGAGCAGTACTTC
-	TRBJ2-7	15	TRBD2	TRBV7-2	CASSLRTGGSYEQYF	TGTGCCAGCAGCTTACGTACGGGGGGGTCCTACGAGCAGTACTTC
-	TRBJ1-1	13	-	TRBV7-2	CASSLSGYTEAFF	TGTGCCAGCAGCCTCTCAGGATACACTGAAGCTTTCTTT
-	TRBJ2-7	15	TRBD1	TRBV6-1	CASGHGTGRTYEQYF	TGTGCCAGCGGTCACGGGACAGGGAGGACCTACGAGCAGTACTTC
-	TRBJ1-2	11	-	TRBV28	CASSSFYGYTF	TGTGCCAGCAGTTCCTTTTATGGCTACACCTTC
-	TRBJ1-2	13	TRBD1	TRBV5-6	CASSLIRGQGYTF	TGTGCCAGCAGCTTGATCAGGGGGCAAGGCTACACCTTC
-	TRBJ2-3	15	-	TRBV15	CATSRDYHPTDTQYF	TGTGCCACCAGCAGAGACTACCACCCCACAGATACGCAGTATTTT